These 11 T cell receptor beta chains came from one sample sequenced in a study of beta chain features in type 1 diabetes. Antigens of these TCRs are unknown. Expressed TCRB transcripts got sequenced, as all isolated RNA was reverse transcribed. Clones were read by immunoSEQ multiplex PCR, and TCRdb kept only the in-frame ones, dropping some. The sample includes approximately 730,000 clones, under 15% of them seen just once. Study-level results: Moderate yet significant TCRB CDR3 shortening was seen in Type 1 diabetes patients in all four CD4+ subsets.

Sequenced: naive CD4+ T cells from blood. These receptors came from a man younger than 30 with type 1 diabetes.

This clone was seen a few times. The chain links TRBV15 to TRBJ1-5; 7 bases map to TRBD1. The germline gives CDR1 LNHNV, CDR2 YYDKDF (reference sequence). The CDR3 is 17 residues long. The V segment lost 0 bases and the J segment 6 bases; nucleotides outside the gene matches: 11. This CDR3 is CATSRDRVTGTGQPQHF. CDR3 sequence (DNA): TGTGCCACCAGCAGAGATCGAGTGACAGGGACCGGTCAGCCCCAGCATTTT.

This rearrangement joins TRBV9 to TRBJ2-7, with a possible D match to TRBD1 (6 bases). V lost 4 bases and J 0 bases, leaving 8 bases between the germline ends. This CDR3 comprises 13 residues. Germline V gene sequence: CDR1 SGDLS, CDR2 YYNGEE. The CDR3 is CASSSGVSYEQYF. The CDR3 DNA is TGTGCCAGCAGCTCAGGGGTCTCCTACGAGCAGTACTTC.

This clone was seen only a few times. CDR3 residues: CASRVYRGSDQPQHF. The CDR3 DNA reads as TGTGCCAGCAGGGTTTACAGGGGCTCCGATCAGCCCCAGCATTTT. The chain combines TRBV2 with TRBJ1-5; 7 positions match TRBD1. There are 15 residues in the CDR3. CDR1 SNHLY and CDR2 FYNNEI come from the germline V gene. V shed 6 bases and J 5 bases; nucleotides not matched to a gene: 10.

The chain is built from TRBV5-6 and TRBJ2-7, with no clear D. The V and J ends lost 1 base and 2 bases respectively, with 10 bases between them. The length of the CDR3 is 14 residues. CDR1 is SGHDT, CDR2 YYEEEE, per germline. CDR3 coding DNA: TGTGCCAGCAGCTTGCGATTGCCTACCTACGAGCAGTACTTC. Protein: CASSLRLPTYEQYF.

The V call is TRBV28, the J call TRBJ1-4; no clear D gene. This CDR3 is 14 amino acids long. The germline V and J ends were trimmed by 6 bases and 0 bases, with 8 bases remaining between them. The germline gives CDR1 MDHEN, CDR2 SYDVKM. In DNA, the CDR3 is TGTGCCAGCAGCCACCAGCCAACTAATGAAAAACTGTTTTTT. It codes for CASSHQPTNEKLFF.

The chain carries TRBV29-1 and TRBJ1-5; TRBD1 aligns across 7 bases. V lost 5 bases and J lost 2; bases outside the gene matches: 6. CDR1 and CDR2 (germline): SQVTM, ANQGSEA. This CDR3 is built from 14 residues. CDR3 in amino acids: CSVTPGGGNQPQHF. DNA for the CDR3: TGCAGCGTTACTCCAGGGGGGGGCAATCAGCCCCAGCATTTT.

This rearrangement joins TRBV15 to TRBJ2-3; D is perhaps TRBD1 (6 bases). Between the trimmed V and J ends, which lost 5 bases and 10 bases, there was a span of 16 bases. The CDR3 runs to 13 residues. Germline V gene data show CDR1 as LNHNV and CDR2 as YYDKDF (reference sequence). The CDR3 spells CATSDQTGSAQYF. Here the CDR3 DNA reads TGTGCCACCAGCGATCAAACAGGGTCGGCGCAGTATTTT.

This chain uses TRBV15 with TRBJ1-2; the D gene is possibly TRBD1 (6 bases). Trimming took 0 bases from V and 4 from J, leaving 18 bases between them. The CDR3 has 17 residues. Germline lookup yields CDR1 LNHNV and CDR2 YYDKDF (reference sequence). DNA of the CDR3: TGTGCCACCAGCAGAGATCTACAGGGAGGTAAATCCTATGGCTACACCTTC. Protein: CATSRDLQGGKSYGYTF.

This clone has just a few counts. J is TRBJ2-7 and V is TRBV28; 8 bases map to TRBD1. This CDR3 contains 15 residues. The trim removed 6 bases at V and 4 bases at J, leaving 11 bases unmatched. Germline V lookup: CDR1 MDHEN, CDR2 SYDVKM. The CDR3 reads CASRPQGAGIYEQYF. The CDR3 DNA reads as TGTGCCAGCAGACCGCAGGGGGCTGGGATTTACGAGCAGTACTTC.

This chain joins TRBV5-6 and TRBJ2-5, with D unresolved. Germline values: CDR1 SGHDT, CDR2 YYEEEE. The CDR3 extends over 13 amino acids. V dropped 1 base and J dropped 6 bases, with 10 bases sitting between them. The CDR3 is CASSLTGPKTQYF. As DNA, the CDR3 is TGTGCCAGCAGCTTGACGGGTCCGAAGACCCAGTACTTC.

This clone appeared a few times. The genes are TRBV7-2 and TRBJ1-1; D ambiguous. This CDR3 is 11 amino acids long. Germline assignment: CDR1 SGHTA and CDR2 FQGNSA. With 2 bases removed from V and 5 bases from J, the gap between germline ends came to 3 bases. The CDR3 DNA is TGTGCCAGCAGCTTACTTACTGAAGCTTTCTTT. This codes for CASSLLTEAFF.